These 13 T cell receptor beta chains share one sample of origin, sequenced in a study of tumor-infiltrating lymphocytes in primary liver carcinoma (dated by TCRdb to 2015 to 2018). The data were produced on an Illumina HiSeq 2500. Starting from roughly 500 ng total RNA, TCRbeta-specific cDNA was produced by reverse transcription with a constant-region primer and ProtoScript II reverse transcriptase. Three nested multiplex PCR rounds, following a slightly modified ARM-PCR procedure, were used to build the TCRbeta libraries. Each of the first two PCR rounds ran for approximately 10 cycles and used multiplex TRBV1-TRBV30 forward primers together with a Cbeta reverse primer. Using fastp trimming at Q25 and MiXCR clonotype assembly, TCRdb reanalyzed the public sequencing data and kept in-frame beta chains. Each record represents a unique CDR3 protein, reported with the most common genes and DNA among its rows. The sample table records 30,000 to 40,000 distinct CDR3 sequences; less than 85% of these occur just once. Jointly, the top ten make up 16% of the sample.

Total RNA and DNA were co-extracted from about 19-30 mg of bulk tissue with the AllPrep DNA/RNA mini kit, without cell sorting. Input material: liver tumor tissue from sampling region 4. The cell subset or site tag for this specimen amounts to: tumor region T4, right-lateral pole. Receptors originate from a man aged 40-49 years with primary liver carcinoma and hepatitis B virus infection.

Worth noting for this clonotype: The conserved phenylalanine or tryptophan normally closing the CDR3 is absent here, so this likely arose from a read error. The DNA is left out, because the CDR3 cannot be placed on it with certainty; the CDR3 is given as TCRdb lists it. V gene TRBV11-1 combines with J gene TRBJ1-2. In germline, CDR1 is SGHAT, CDR2 FQDESV (reference sequence). With termini counted, the CDR3 has 13 amino acids. CDR3 sequence reads: CASCLVHNYGYTS.

With regard to this clonotype: Relative to the germline gene, one junction end is altered; a read error may explain this. The chain employs TRBV4-3 and TRBJ2-3, with 8 bases that match TRBD2. From germline, CDR1 is LGHNA and CDR2 YSLEER. This CDR3 contains 20 residues. The CDR3 sequence: CAGSQDLPSGTRGRADTQYF. The CDR3 nucleotides read TGCGCCGGCAGCCAAGATCTTCCCTCAGGGACTAGGGGGAGAGCAGATACGCAGTATTTT.

By proportion, this clonotype is medium-sized. The V and J genes are TRBV6-5 and TRBJ1-6, with a tentative D call TRBD1 (6 bases). Trimming took 11 bases from V and 6 from J, leaving 17 bases between them. Germline values: CDR1 MNHEY, CDR2 SVGAGI. This CDR3 contains 14 residues. CDR3 DNA sequence: TGTGCCCGATCGTGGACAGCCCCTAATTCACCCCTCCACTTT. Translating it yields CARSWTAPNSPLHF.

The J gene is TRBJ2-3, the V gene TRBV4-3; no definite D call. The germline V gene encodes CDR1 LGHNA and CDR2 YSLEER. The V gene lost 6 bases and the J gene lost 12 bases, with 22 bases spanning the gap. The CDR3 sequence is 14 residues long. The CDR3 coding sequence is TGCGCCAGCAGTCAACGGGCTTTCGCAGATATACAGTATTTT. The encoded protein is CASSQRAFADIQYF.

This clonotype was seen a single time. This chain uses TRBV6-5 with TRBJ2-2, with D perhaps being TRBD1 or TRBD2 (5 bases each). Germline loops: CDR1 MNHEY, CDR2 SVGAGI. There are 12 residues in the CDR3. Trimming shortened V by 8 bases and J by 11 bases, and 15 bases separated the two germline ends. The CDR3 sequence: CASGIWDVELFF. The DNA of the CDR3 is TGTGCCAGCGGAATCTGGGACGTTGAGCTGTTTTTT.

Regarding this clonotype: A read error is likely, as this CDR3 ends without the conserved phenylalanine or tryptophan. This sequence joins TRBV29-1 and TRBJ1-1, with 8 bases identical to TRBD1. Germline CDR1 is SQVTM and CDR2 is ANQGSEA. CDR3 size: 15 residues. DNA of the CDR3: TGCAGCGTTGCAGGGGGCTGGGGAATGAACAGTGAAGCTTTCATT. Residues: CSVAGGWGMNSEAFI.

Judged by abundance, this clonotype is medium-sized. The V gene is TRBV12-3 or TRBV12-4, the J gene TRBJ1-1, with D maybe TRBD1 (5 bases). The length of the CDR3 is 13 residues. The V gene lost 5 bases and the J gene lost 0 bases, with 7 bases spanning the gap. The CDR3, as DNA: TGTGCCAGCAGTCGACAGTTGAACACTGAAGCTTTCTTT. Protein product: CASSRQLNTEAFF.

With regard to this clonotype: An end of the junction differs from the germline gene, which may be a read error. The chain joins TRBV14 to TRBJ2-7; no firm D call. Germline CDR1 SGHDN, CDR2 FVKESK. This CDR3 is built from 16 residues. The CDR3 region is CASSLGSQSSSYEQYF. CDR3 sequence (DNA): TGTGCCAGCAGCCTAGGTTCGCAGTCATCCTCGTACGAGCAATACTTC.

With regard to this clonotype: A junction boundary mismatches the germline segment, possibly from a read error. The CDR3 sequence: CASSRGTVGNSPLHF. In DNA form, the CDR3 reads TGTGCCAGCAGTCGTGGGACAGTTGGAAATTCACCCCTCCACTTC. The genes are TRBV28 and TRBJ1-6, with 7 bases lining up with TRBD1. Germline CDR1 MDHEN, CDR2 SYDVKM. CDR3 length: 15 residues.

This clonotype was seen ten or more times. V and J are TRBV7-3 and TRBJ2-5, with D possibly being TRBD2 (6 bases). CDR3 length equals 14 residues. Germline V gene lookup returns CDR1 SGHTA and CDR2 FQGTGA. V gave up 0 bases and J gave up 5 bases, with 10 bases separating them. CDR3 nucleotides: TGTGCCAGCAGCTTAACCGCAGGGAGGGAGACCCAGTACTTC. It yields the protein CASSLTAGRETQYF.

This chain connects TRBV7-2 to TRBJ2-1; 8 bases are shared with TRBD2. V trimming: 4 bases; J trimming: 7 bases; junction bases outside the gene matches: 12. Germline CDR1 reads SGHTA; CDR2 reads FQGNSA. The CDR3 has 16 amino acids. The CDR3: CASSYNYRTSQNEQFF. Written as DNA, the CDR3 is TGTGCCAGCAGCTACAACTACCGGACTAGCCAAAATGAGCAGTTCTTC.

In this sample, this clonotype is medium-sized. The chain recombines TRBV5-4 with TRBJ2-1; a weak D match, TRBD1 (6 bases). The V end was cut by 5 bases, the J end by 1 base, with 16 bases between. This CDR3 has 16 residues. Looked up from germline, CDR1 is SGHNT and CDR2 is YYREEE (reference sequence). The CDR3: CASSRSGQQSYNEQFF. Here the CDR3 DNA reads TGTGCCAGCAGTAGGTCGGGACAACAATCCTACAATGAGCAGTTCTTC.

Details on this clonotype: The junction and the germline gene differ at one end; a read error may be behind it. The chain employs TRBV7-9 and TRBJ2-3; tentatively, D is TRBD2 (5 bases). Germline CDR1 and CDR2: SEHNR and FQNEAQ (reference sequence). CDR3 length equals 17 residues. As DNA, the CDR3 is TGTGCCAACAGCTCACAATCGAGGGCCAGGTCGGGAGATACGCAGTATTTT. Its protein is CANSSQSRARSGDTQYF.